This T cell receptor beta chain was retrieved from a study of fetal regulatory T cell absence and autoimmunity. Study-wide points: Compared with cord blood, pancreas showed oligoclonal TCR enrichment, some clones over 80-fold.

Regarding this clone: The antigen is unknown.

This CDR3 has 14 residues. Germline CDR1 is ENHRY and CDR2 is SYGVKD. Trimming removed 0 bases at V and 9 bases at J, with 14 bases between. This was a survey-level run. Here immunoSEQ multiplex PCR was the method, and the copy in TCRdb shows in-frame clones only, minus some. This sample has about 50,000 clones, with about 80% found just once. The TCR was taken from a newborn boy with IPEX syndrome. The rearrangement links TRBV10-3 to TRBJ2-5, with D perhaps matching TRBD2 (5 bases). Sequenced input: cord blood. CDR3 coding DNA: TGTGCCATCAGTGAGTCTTGGGGTCAGGAGGCCCAGTACTTC. Translated: CAISESWGQEAQYF.